The next 32 T cell receptor beta chains were all read from a single sample in a study of cytomegalovirus exposure and HLA in healthy donors. With 60 Vbeta and 13 Jbeta primers, the PCR was carried out. Repertoires were generated with immunoSEQ multiplex PCR, while TCRdb's copy carries only in-frame clones and drops some. The sample records approximately 100,000 clones, just under 75% being singletons. Sample: PBMCs. The receptor set was obtained from a human donor in good health.

The chain links TRBV5-1 to TRBJ2-2, with 7 bases aligning to TRBD2. Germline V gene lookup returns CDR1 SGHRS and CDR2 YFSETQ. The CDR3 has 15 residues. The V gene end was trimmed by 2 bases and the J gene end by 5 bases; junction bases not matched to a gene: 6. This CDR3 reads CASSFAAGGTGELFF. The CDR3 bases are TGCGCCAGCAGCTTTGCGGCCGGGGGGACCGGGGAGCTGTTTTTT.

This clone was recorded at least ten times. This chain's CDR3 is CASHETDSYEQYF. CDR3 in DNA: TGTGCCAGCCATGAAACAGACTCCTACGAGCAGTACTTC. The J gene is TRBJ2-7, the V gene TRBV25-1; D is undetermined. Germline loops: CDR1 MGHDK, CDR2 SYGVNS. This CDR3 is built from 13 residues. Between the trimmed V and J ends, which lost 8 bases and 0 bases, there was a span of 11 bases.

CDR3 region: CASSHRGSTEAFF. Here the CDR3 DNA reads TGTGCCAGTAGCCACAGGGGGAGCACTGAAGCTTTCTTT. The rearrangement links TRBV19 to TRBJ1-1; TRBD1 matches at 8 bases. V trimming: 6 bases; J trimming: 4 bases; junction bases outside the gene matches: 4. The CDR3 contains 13 residues. In germline, CDR1 is LNHDA, CDR2 SQIVND (reference sequence).

This chain uses TRBV2 with TRBJ2-1; 8 positions match TRBD2. Germline V gene data show CDR1 as SNHLY and CDR2 as FYNNEI. V dropped 10 bases and J dropped 4; count of bases not matched to a gene: 9. CDR3 length equals 14 residues. Here the CDR3 reads CATREGVGYNEQFF. CDR3 sequence (DNA): TGTGCCACTCGGGAGGGAGTGGGGTACAATGAGCAGTTCTTC.

CDR3: CASSPGQGTEAFF. The CDR3 nucleotides are TGTGCCAGCAGCCCGGGACAGGGAACTGAAGCTTTCTTT. The genes are TRBV7-2 and TRBJ1-1; 9 bases match TRBD1. The germline gives CDR1 SGHTA, CDR2 FQGNSA. The CDR3 is 13 residues long. With 5 bases clipped from V and 5 bases from J, the junction kept 3 bases outside the gene matches. The full variable domain, in which reference TRBV7-2 and TRBJ1-1 provide the parts outside the CDR3, is GAGVSQSPSNKVTEKGKDVELRCDPISGHTALYWYRQSLGQGLEFLIYFQGNSAPDKSGLPSDRFSAERTGGSVSTLTIQRTQQEDSAVYLCASSPGQGTEAFFGQGTRLTVV.

This clone showed up just a few times. The V and J genes are TRBV2 and TRBJ1-2, with D maybe TRBD1 (5 bases). Trimming took off 3 bases at V and 4 bases at J, with 18 bases between the two ends. This CDR3 region has 16 residues. Looked up from germline, CDR1 is SNHLY and CDR2 is FYNNEI. In DNA form, the CDR3 reads TGTGCCAGCAGTGAGGGACTTCTCTCAGCCGCCTATGGCTACACCTTC. This sequence encodes CASSEGLLSAAYGYTF.

This rearrangement joins TRBV7-9 to TRBJ1-3; D gene ambiguous. Trimming stripped 2 bases from V and 2 bases from J, with 4 bases between. The CDR3 contains 13 residues. Germline V gene lookup returns CDR1 SEHNR and CDR2 FQNEAQ (reference sequence). The CDR3 DNA reads as TGTGCCAGCAGCTTACCAACTGGAAACACCATATATTTT. Its protein product is CASSLPTGNTIYF.

The V gene is TRBV5-6, the J gene TRBJ1-1; no clear D. CDR3 length: 13 amino acids. V lost 2 bases and J lost 3, with 8 bases in between. Germline V gene sequence: CDR1 SGHDT, CDR2 YYEEEE. The CDR3 region is CASSLRSDTEAFF. The CDR3 DNA is TGTGCCAGCAGCTTAAGATCGGACACTGAAGCTTTCTTT. The variable domain in full, completed from reference TRBV5-6 and TRBJ1-1, reads DAGVTQSPTHLIKTRGQQVTLRCSPKSGHDTVSWYQQALGQGPQFIFQYYEEEERQRGNFPDRFSGHQFPNYSSELNVNALLLGDSALYLCASSLRSDTEAFFGQGTRLTVV.

The CDR3, as DNA: TGTGCCAGCAGACGGACAGGGCCCGCCCAGGGGCCCCAGCATTTT. Amino acids: CASRRTGPAQGPQHF. The chain recombines TRBV6-1 with TRBJ1-5; 8 bases align to TRBD1. The CDR3 consists of 15 residues. Losses at the gene ends were 6 bases for V and 9 bases for J; bases not matched to a gene: 13. Germline CDR1 reads MNHNS; CDR2 reads SASEGT.

This chain connects TRBV30 to TRBJ1-5; D remains ambiguous. The CDR3 consists of 13 residues. V shed 2 bases and J shed 1 base, with 6 bases lying between them. Germline assignment: CDR1 GTSNPN and CDR2 SVGIG (reference sequence). CDR3 sequence (DNA): TGTGCCTGGAGTTCAGGAAGCAATCAGCCCCAGCATTTT. Translation: CAWSSGSNQPQHF.

The rearrangement links TRBV5-4 to TRBJ1-2; possibly TRBD1 for D (5 bases). The V end was cut by 5 bases, the J end by 4 bases, with 18 bases between. The CDR3 runs to 15 residues. Looked up from germline, CDR1 is SGHNT and CDR2 is YYREEE (reference sequence). The CDR3 nucleotides read TGTGCCAGCAGTAGCGGCGTTCGGGGACCCTATGGCTACACCTTC. Translation: CASSSGVRGPYGYTF.

The gene calls are TRBV29-1 and TRBJ2-1, with TRBD2 identical over 7 bases. Germline loops: CDR1 SQVTM, CDR2 ANQGSEA. CDR3 length equals 11 residues. J was trimmed by 16 bases and V by 1 base; bases with no gene match: 7. CDR3 amino acids: CSVEVGGSLFF. CDR3 coding DNA: TGCAGCGTTGAAGTGGGAGGGTCGTTATTCTTC.

In this sample, this clone turned up a few times. V gene TRBV9 combines with J gene TRBJ2-3; TRBD2 matches at 13 bases. The CDR3 contains 15 residues. Germline V lookup: CDR1 SGDLS, CDR2 YYNGEE. Trimming at V came to 4 bases and at J to 3 bases, leaving 2 bases not matched to a gene. The CDR3 nucleotides are TGTGCCAGCAGCACTAGCGGGGGGGTTACAGATACGCAGTATTTT. Protein: CASSTSGGVTDTQYF.

In this sample, this clone turned up a few times. This chain connects TRBV27 to TRBJ2-5, with D possibly being TRBD1 (5 bases). The germline V and J ends were trimmed by 2 bases and 5 bases, with 15 bases remaining between them. The CDR3 loop spans 15 amino acids. Per germline, CDR1 MNHEY and CDR2 SMNVEV (reference sequence). Written as DNA, the CDR3 is TGTGCCAGCAGTTTAATAGGCAGGGTTGGGGAGACCCAGTACTTC. It specifies CASSLIGRVGETQYF.

The V gene is TRBV7-2, the J gene TRBJ1-5; 7 nucleotides match TRBD1. CDR1 and CDR2 (germline): SGHTA, FQGNSA. The CDR3 has 16 residues. With V trimmed by 0 bases and J by 6 bases, 8 bases remained unmatched. Written as DNA, the CDR3 is TGTGCCAGCAGCTTAGCCGTAGGAGGGGGCATTCAGCCCCAGCATTTT. Protein sequence: CASSLAVGGGIQPQHF.

V is TRBV5-1 and J is TRBJ2-3; 7 positions agree with TRBD2. Trimming at V came to 1 base and at J to 0 bases, leaving 2 bases not matched to a gene. Per germline, CDR1 SGHRS and CDR2 YFSETQ. The CDR3 length is 15 residues. In DNA, the CDR3 is TGCGCCAGCAGCTTGTGGGGGGGAAGCACAGATACGCAGTATTTT. This gives the protein CASSLWGGSTDTQYF.

The genes are TRBV7-2 and TRBJ1-2; 8 bases agree with TRBD1. Germline V lookup: CDR1 SGHTA, CDR2 FQGNSA. The CDR3 runs 15 residues. V shed 5 bases, J shed 7 bases, and the junction held 12 bases outside the gene matches. The CDR3 DNA reads TGTGCCAGCAGCGCCGCTCAGGGGGCTTTAGGTGGCTACACCTTC. Amino acids: CASSAAQGALGGYTF.

This CDR3 is CASRGGNNNQPQHF. CDR3 nucleotide sequence: TGTGCCAGCAGGGGGGGGAACAACAATCAGCCCCAGCATTTT. The chain recombines TRBV6-5 with TRBJ1-5; possibly TRBD1 for D (5 bases). The CDR3 spans 14 residues. In germline, CDR1 is MNHEY, CDR2 SVGAGI. Deletions cut 6 bases from V and 3 bases from J, with 12 bases between.

The V call is TRBV19, the J call TRBJ2-3, with 10 bases that match TRBD2. CDR1 and CDR2 (germline): LNHDA, SQIVND (reference sequence). The CDR3 loop spans 20 amino acids. J was trimmed by 6 bases and V by 5 bases; bases with no gene match: 23. The chain's CDR3 is CASSGEFGSGRASITDTQYF. The CDR3 coding sequence is TGTGCCAGTAGTGGGGAATTTGGAAGCGGGAGGGCAAGCATCACGGATACGCAGTATTTT.

The V gene is TRBV18, the J gene TRBJ1-1; 7 bases fit TRBD1. CDR3 size: 14 residues. Per the germline V gene, CDR1 is KGHSH and CDR2 is LQKENI. With V trimmed by 10 bases and J by 0 bases, 8 bases remained unmatched. CDR3 amino acids: CATTPGTVNTEAFF. The CDR3, as DNA: TGTGCCACCACCCCCGGGACAGTGAACACTGAAGCTTTCTTT.

This chain connects TRBV29-1 to TRBJ2-2; 7 bases line up with TRBD2. V lost 0 bases and J lost 6; bases outside the gene matches: 7. The CDR3 loop spans 15 amino acids. In germline, CDR1 is SQVTM, CDR2 ANQGSEA. CDR3 loop: CSVEDVAGSPGELFF. CDR3 DNA sequence: TGCAGCGTTGAAGATGTAGCGGGCAGCCCCGGGGAGCTGTTTTTT.

The chain recombines TRBV11-1 with TRBJ2-2; 7 bases map to TRBD1. The length of the CDR3 is 18 residues. Germline assignment: CDR1 SGHAT and CDR2 FQDESV (reference sequence). After removal of 5 bases from V and 0 bases from J, the junction contained 12 bases not matched to a gene. The CDR3 loop is CASSPQGHILSNTGELFF. In DNA form, the CDR3 reads TGTGCCAGCAGCCCACAGGGGCATATCCTTTCGAACACCGGGGAGCTGTTTTTT.

The rearrangement joins TRBV6-1 to TRBJ2-7; 7 bases agree with TRBD2. Germline V lookup: CDR1 MNHNS, CDR2 SASEGT. The CDR3 has 14 amino acids. J was trimmed by 5 bases and V by 1 base; bases with no gene match: 5. CDR3 DNA sequence: TGTGCCAGCAGTGAAGGGGTGGGAGGGAACGAGCAGTACTTC. This gives the protein CASSEGVGGNEQYF.

A single count supports this clone. The rearrangement uses TRBV28 and TRBJ2-5, with TRBD2 matching 7 bases. V shed 4 bases, J shed 12 bases, and the junction held 5 bases outside the gene matches. Germline loops: CDR1 MDHEN, CDR2 SYDVKM. The CDR3 consists of 11 residues. The CDR3 region has the DNA TGTGCCAGCAGTTCCGGACTAGTTGAGTACTTC. Translated, it gives CASSSGLVEYF. Full variable domain (missing parts from reference TRBV28 and TRBJ2-5): DVKVTQSSRYLVKRTGEKVFLECVQDMDHENMFWYRQDPGLGLRLIYFSYDVKMKEKGDIPEGYSVSREKKERFSLILESASTNQTSMYLCASSSGLVEYFGPGTRLLVL.

This rearrangement joins TRBV6-5 to TRBJ2-3, with D perhaps matching TRBD1 (6 bases). Per the germline V gene, CDR1 is MNHEY and CDR2 is SVGAGI. V was shortened by 2 bases and J by 1 base, with 13 bases between the two germline ends. The CDR3 consists of 16 residues. As DNA, the CDR3 is TGTGCCAGCAGTTACCGACAGACAGGAGGCACAGATACGCAGTATTTT. Protein product: CASSYRQTGGTDTQYF.

This clone was picked up a small number of times. The chain links TRBV4-2 to TRBJ2-7; no firm D call. The CDR3 is 15 residues long. CDR1 and CDR2 from the germline V gene are LGHNA and YNFKEQ. Trimming took 4 bases from V and 1 from J, leaving 14 bases between them. CDR3 in amino acids: CASSPPGTGSYEQYF. The CDR3 coding sequence is TGTGCCAGCAGCCCCCCGGGTACTGGATCCTACGAGCAGTACTTC.

The genes are TRBV5-1 and TRBJ2-3; D remains unclear. The V end lost 0 bases, the J end lost 0 bases, and 8 bases lay between the germline ends. Germline V gene lookup returns CDR1 SGHRS and CDR2 YFSETQ. The CDR3 is 15 residues long. The chain's CDR3 is CASSLGARSTDTQYF. DNA of the CDR3: TGCGCCAGCAGCTTGGGGGCCAGAAGCACAGATACGCAGTATTTT.

The rearrangement links TRBV28 to TRBJ2-7; TRBD1 agrees at 12 bases. The CDR3 sequence is 15 residues long. J was trimmed by 7 bases and V by 6 bases; bases with no gene match: 10. CDR1 and CDR2 (germline): MDHEN, SYDVKM. As DNA, the CDR3 is TGTGCCAGCAGACCCTCCGGGACAGGGGGCAGAGAGCAGTACTTC. Translated, it gives CASRPSGTGGREQYF.

This sequence joins TRBV6-5 and TRBJ2-7; D remains ambiguous. The germline V gene has CDR1 MNHEY and CDR2 SVGAGI. This CDR3 is built from 14 residues. Trimming took 4 bases from V and 0 from J, leaving 10 bases between them. For the CDR3, the DNA is TGTGCCAGCAGTTCCGAAGCCTACTCCTACGAGCAGTACTTC. This encodes CASSSEAYSYEQYF.

V usage is TRBV9 and J usage is TRBJ2-7; D is uncertain. The V and J ends lost 3 bases and 2 bases respectively, with 12 bases between them. Looked up from germline, CDR1 is SGDLS and CDR2 is YYNGEE. The length of the CDR3 is 14 residues. CDR3 bases: TGTGCCAGCAGCGCGAGAAGCGAAACCTACGAGCAGTACTTC. Protein: CASSARSETYEQYF. Full variable domain (rest looked up from reference TRBV9 and TRBJ2-7): DSGVTQTPKHLITATGQRVTLRCSPRSGDLSVYWYQQSLDQGLQFLIQYYNGEERAKGNILERFSAQQFPDLHSELNLSSLELGDSALYFCASSARSETYEQYFGPGTRLTVT.

The CDR3 spells CSVDTPVEGYTF. The CDR3 nucleotides read TGCAGCGTTGACACGCCTGTGGAGGGCTACACCTTC. The chain combines TRBV29-1 with TRBJ1-2, with D uncertain. The V end was cut by 3 bases, the J end by 8 bases, with 13 bases between. CDR1 is SQVTM, CDR2 ANQGSEA, per germline. This CDR3 is 12 amino acids long.

In this sample, this clone turned up once. V is TRBV7-6 and J is TRBJ2-5, with D perhaps TRBD2 (5 bases). The V end was cut by 1 base, the J end by 3 bases, with 15 bases between. The length of the CDR3 is 16 residues. Germline V gene lookup returns CDR1 SGHVS and CDR2 FNYEAQ. The CDR3 bases are TGTGCCAGCAGCTTAGGGGCCGACTATGACAAAGAGACCCAGTACTTC. Its translation: CASSLGADYDKETQYF.